A selection of T cell receptor beta chains follows, all from one sample in a study of CD8+ T cells in alopecia areata. Using immunoSEQ multiplex PCR, the repertoire was profiled, and TCRdb retains in-frame clones only, with some absent. The data show over 150,000 clones, about 55% seen once. The sequenced sample was CD8+ T cells sorted from blood, obtained at week 24, from a patient treated with tofacitinib. Every receptor here comes from a human donor with alopecia areata. Each CDR3 is given with its conserved first and last residue. D genes are given only for firm matches. Size is omitted from some rows. Given values are once, few, many or a class for expanded clones.

v_call	cdr3_length	clone_size	j_call	d_call	cdr3_nt	cdr3_aa
TRBV30	13	few	TRBJ2-7	TRBD1	TGTGCCTGGAGTCCGGGACAGGGCTACGAGCAGTACTTC	CAWSPGQGYEQYF
TRBV30	13	-	TRBJ2-1	-	TGTGCCTGGAGTGTCTCCACCTGGAATGAGCAGTTCTTC	CAWSVSTWNEQFF
TRBV7-3	15	-	TRBJ2-3	TRBD2	TGTGCCAGCAGCTCTAGCGGGGGGCCGGCAGATACGCAGTATTTT	CASSSSGGPADTQYF
TRBV5-6	14	-	TRBJ2-7	-	TGTGCCAGCAGCTTCCGGGCGGTCGGGGACGAGCAGTACTTC	CASSFRAVGDEQYF
TRBV15	18	few	TRBJ1-6	TRBD1	TGTGCCACCAGCGCCTCCCGGGACAGGGTCGACGATAATTCACCCCTCCACTTT	CATSASRDRVDDNSPLHF
TRBV27	14	-	TRBJ2-7	-	TGTGCCAGCAGTTTCTCGCGATTCATCGACGAGCAGTACTTC	CASSFSRFIDEQYF
TRBV28	15	few	TRBJ2-3	-	TGTGCCAGCAGCCCAAGAACAGGGTTACAAGATACGCAGTATTTT	CASSPRTGLQDTQYF
TRBV29-1	12	few	TRBJ2-2	-	TGCAGCGTTGTCGCCTTAAGCGGGGAGCTGTTTTTT	CSVVALSGELFF
TRBV27	14	few	TRBJ2-1	-	TGTGCCAGCAGTCGAGGGGGGGGTTACAATGAGCAGTTCTTC	CASSRGGGYNEQFF
TRBV12-5	12	-	TRBJ2-3	-	TGTGCTAGTGGTTTGTCGGCGGATACGCAGTATTTT	CASGLSADTQYF
TRBV2	16	few	TRBJ2-3	TRBD2	TGTGCCAGCAGTGAACCGGGGGGGGTCGGAACAGATACGCAGTATTTT	CASSEPGGVGTDTQYF
TRBV23-1	15	few	TRBJ2-6	-	TGCGCCAGCAGTCCTTGGGTCTCTGGGGCCAACGTCCTGACTTTC	CASSPWVSGANVLTF
TRBV4-3	15	few	TRBJ2-7	TRBD1	TGCGCCAGCAGCCAGCGGACAGGGCTGTCGACCGAGCAGTACTTC	CASSQRTGLSTEQYF
TRBV2	15	-	TRBJ1-6	TRBD1	TGTGCCAGCAGGGACAGGGGGAGTTATAATTCACCCCTCCACTTT	CASRDRGSYNSPLHF
TRBV13	12	few	TRBJ2-1	-	TGTGCCAGCAGCTCGTCCTTGAATGAGCAGTTCTTC	CASSSSLNEQFF
TRBV13	13	-	TRBJ1-4	-	TGTGCCAGCAGCTTGACAACTAATGAAAAACTGTTTTTT	CASSLTTNEKLFF
TRBV11-2	12	-	TRBJ2-2	-	TGTGCCAGCCAGTTTTCTCCCGGGGAGCTGTTTTTT	CASQFSPGELFF
TRBV29-1	15	few	TRBJ1-2	TRBD1	TGCAGCGTTGAAGGGTTGGAAGGGGGCGCGTATGGCTACACCTTC	CSVEGLEGGAYGYTF
TRBV2	16	few	TRBJ2-3	TRBD2	TGTGCCAGCAGTGAACCTATGCGGGGGGGCACAGATACGCAGTATTTT	CASSEPMRGGTDTQYF
TRBV29-1	16	-	TRBJ2-6	TRBD1	TGCAGCGTTCAGGGGGCATCGCACTCTGGGGCCAACGTCCTGACTTTC	CSVQGASHSGANVLTF
TRBV30	13	-	TRBJ1-1	-	TGTGCCTGGAGTGTACAGGAGTACACTGAAGCTTTCTTT	CAWSVQEYTEAFF
TRBV5-4	11	once	TRBJ1-1	-	TGTGCCAGCAGCTTTGGGGGTGAAGCTTTCTTT	CASSFGGEAFF
TRBV10-3	15	-	TRBJ2-7	-	TGTGCCATCAGTGAGTCCAGGGGGGAGCCCTACGAGCAGTACTTC	CAISESRGEPYEQYF
TRBV4-3	15	-	TRBJ2-7	-	TGCGCCAGCAGCCAAGGGCGGGACTTCCCCTACGAGCAGTACTTC	CASSQGRDFPYEQYF
TRBV5-1	8	few	TRBJ1-6	-	TGCGCCAGCAGCGTCGGGAGCTTT	CASSVGSF
TRBV4-3	15	few	TRBJ2-1	-	TGCGCCAGCAGTCAGACTGGGTGGGATTACAATGAGCAGTTCTTC	CASSQTGWDYNEQFF
TRBV10-3	17	-	TRBJ2-1	-	TGTGCCATCAGTGGTTCCGGGGACATCAGCTCCTACAATGAGCAGTTCTTC	CAISGSGDISSYNEQFF
TRBV11-2	17	-	TRBJ2-2	-	TGTGCCAGCAGCTGGTTATCGTCGGACAGTAACACCGGGGAGCTGTTTTTT	CASSWLSSDSNTGELFF
TRBV30	14	few	TRBJ2-1	-	TGTGCCTGCCAGGCCGGGGGGCCGGGTAATGAGCAGTTCTTC	CACQAGGPGNEQFF
TRBV19	14	few	TRBJ2-3	-	TGTGCCAGCAGGGACGTAACCGGCACAGATACGCAGTATTTT	CASRDVTGTDTQYF
TRBV29-1	12	few	TRBJ2-7	TRBD1	TGCAGCGTTGTTACAGGGGACTACGAGCAGTACTTC	CSVVTGDYEQYF
TRBV28	15	-	TRBJ1-1	-	TGTGCCAGCAGTTTAACAGGTTCCGGTAACACTGAAGCTTTCTTT	CASSLTGSGNTEAFF
TRBV6-5	13	-	TRBJ1-2	-	TGTGCCAGCAGTTACTCATCGGGGGTAGGCTACACCTTC	CASSYSSGVGYTF
TRBV27	15	-	TRBJ2-1	TRBD1	TGTGCCAGCAGTTTTCCGGGACAGGGGCGGGATGAGCAGTTCTTC	CASSFPGQGRDEQFF
TRBV4-3	15	-	TRBJ2-7	-	TGCGCCAGCAGCCAAGATACAGGGACGGACTACGAGCAGTACTTC	CASSQDTGTDYEQYF
TRBV9	15	-	TRBJ2-7	-	TGTGCCAGCAGCCCCAACGGACGGGGCTCCTACGAGCAGTACTTC	CASSPNGRGSYEQYF
TRBV5-1	15	few	TRBJ2-3	-	TGCGCCAGCAGCTCCAAGACGCTTAGCACAGATACGCAGTATTTT	CASSSKTLSTDTQYF
TRBV14	16	few	TRBJ2-7	TRBD1	TGTGCCAGCAGCCAAGATAACAACAGGGGAACCTACGAGCAGTACTTC	CASSQDNNRGTYEQYF
TRBV12-5	16	few	TRBJ2-3	TRBD1	TGTGCTAGTGGTTTCCCACAGGGGTTGGGCACAGATACGCAGTATTTT	CASGFPQGLGTDTQYF
TRBV2	14	-	TRBJ2-5	-	TGTGCCAGCAGAAGTGGGTTCGCCCAAGAGACCCAGTACTTC	CASRSGFAQETQYF
TRBV2	14	-	TRBJ2-7	-	TGTGCCAGCAGTGTAGGAACAGGACCATACGAGCAGTACTTC	CASSVGTGPYEQYF
TRBV13	14	few	TRBJ2-1	TRBD2	TGTGCCAGCAGCTTAACTAGCGGGGGGGCCTCCCAGTTCTTC	CASSLTSGGASQFF
TRBV15	12	-	TRBJ1-5	-	TGTGCCACTGGGGATAGCAATCAGCCCCAGCATTTT	CATGDSNQPQHF
TRBV29-1	11	few	TRBJ2-1	TRBD1	TGCAGCGTTGTCGACAGGGGCGAGCAGTTCTTC	CSVVDRGEQFF
TRBV11-2	13	-	TRBJ2-2	TRBD2	TGTGCCAGCAGCGAAAGGACTAGCGGGGAGCTGTTTTTT	CASSERTSGELFF
TRBV10-2	15	few	TRBJ1-2	-	TGCGCCAGCAGTGAGTCGCGCACAGGGAACTATGGCTACACCTTC	CASSESRTGNYGYTF
TRBV19	14	-	TRBJ1-1	-	TGTGCCAGTAGTATAGGAGGGGGAGGCACTGAAGCTTTCTTT	CASSIGGGGTEAFF
TRBV29-1	13	-	TRBJ2-7	-	TGCAGCGTTCTAGTGCACAGTTCCTACGAGCAGTACTTC	CSVLVHSSYEQYF
TRBV25-1	15	-	TRBJ2-5	-	TGTGCCAGCACTCCGTGGGGGGCTGAGGGCGAGACCCAGTACTTC	CASTPWGAEGETQYF
TRBV7-2	15	-	TRBJ2-5	-	TGTGCCAGCATGCTGGTCGGGCACGGACAAGAGACCCAGTACTTC	CASMLVGHGQETQYF
TRBV9	15	once	TRBJ2-3	TRBD2	TGTGCCAGCAGCGTGACTAGCGGGGTAACAGATACGCAGTATTTT	CASSVTSGVTDTQYF